The subject of this entry is one T cell receptor beta chain. Its target is not known. V lost 0 bases to trimming and J lost 6 bases, with 4 bases between them. From germline, CDR1 is SGHKS and CDR2 YYEKEE (reference sequence). The CDR3 sequence is 12 residues long. These data belong to a study of blood T cells in healthy people across ages. Study findings and constraints: Greater diversity and more naive CD4+ cells were seen in long-lived donors than in aged donors.

Ten milliliters of peripheral blood were drawn from each donor. Extraction of total RNA produced a minimum of 5.5 micrograms from each sample. A sample-barcoded 5' primer and a J-beta primer mix were used in a second PCR of roughly 7 to 11 cycles. TCRdb re-analysed the 5' RACE reads in MiXCR, keeping a single row per CDR3 protein. This sample has approximately 810,000 distinct CDR3 sequences; around 26% occur once, and the top ten carry around a sixth. Sequenced input: blood. The sequence was collected from a woman aged 80 or over in good health. V usage is TRBV5-5 and J usage is TRBJ2-1; D is undetermined. The CDR3 sequence: CASSLDINEQFF. The CDR3 region has the DNA TGTGCCAGCAGCTTGGATATCAATGAGCAGTTCTTC.